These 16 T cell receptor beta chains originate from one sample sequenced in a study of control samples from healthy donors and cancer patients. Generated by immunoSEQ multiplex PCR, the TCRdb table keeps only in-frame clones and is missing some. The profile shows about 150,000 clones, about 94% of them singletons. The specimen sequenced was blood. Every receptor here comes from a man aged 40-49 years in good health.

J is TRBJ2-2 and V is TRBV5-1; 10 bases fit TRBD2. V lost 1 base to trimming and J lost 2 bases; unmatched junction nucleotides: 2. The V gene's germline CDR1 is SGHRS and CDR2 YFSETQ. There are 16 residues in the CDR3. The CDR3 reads CASSLLAGGNTGELFF. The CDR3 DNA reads TGCGCCAGCAGCTTGTTAGCGGGGGGAAACACCGGGGAGCTGTTTTTT.

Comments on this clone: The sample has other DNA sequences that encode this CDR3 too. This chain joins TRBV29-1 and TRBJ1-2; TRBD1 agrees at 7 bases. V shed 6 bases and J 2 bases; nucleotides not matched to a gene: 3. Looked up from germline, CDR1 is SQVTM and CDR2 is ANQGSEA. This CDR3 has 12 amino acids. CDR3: CSVEQGNYGYTF. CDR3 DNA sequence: TGCAGCGTAGAACAGGGGAACTATGGCTACACCTTC.

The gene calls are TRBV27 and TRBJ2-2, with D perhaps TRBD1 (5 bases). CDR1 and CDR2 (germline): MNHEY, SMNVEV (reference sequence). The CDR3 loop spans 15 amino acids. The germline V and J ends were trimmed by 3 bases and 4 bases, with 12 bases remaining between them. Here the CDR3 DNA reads TGTGCCAGCAGTTTCCAAGGGGCTTTCACCGGGGAGCTGTTTTTT. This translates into CASSFQGAFTGELFF.

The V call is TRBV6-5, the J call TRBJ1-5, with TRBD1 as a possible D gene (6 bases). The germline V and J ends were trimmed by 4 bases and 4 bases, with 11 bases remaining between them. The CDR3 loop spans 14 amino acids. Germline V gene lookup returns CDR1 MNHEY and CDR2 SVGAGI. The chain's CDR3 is CASSFLDSNQPQHF. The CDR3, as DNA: TGTGCCAGCAGTTTCCTGGACAGTAATCAGCCCCAGCATTTT.

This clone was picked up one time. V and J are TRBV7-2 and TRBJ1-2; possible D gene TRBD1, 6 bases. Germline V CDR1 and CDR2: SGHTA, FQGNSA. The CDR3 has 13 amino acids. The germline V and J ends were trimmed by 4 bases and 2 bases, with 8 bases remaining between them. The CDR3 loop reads CASSSTGNYGYTF. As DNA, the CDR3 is TGTGCCAGCAGCTCGACAGGAAACTATGGCTACACCTTC.

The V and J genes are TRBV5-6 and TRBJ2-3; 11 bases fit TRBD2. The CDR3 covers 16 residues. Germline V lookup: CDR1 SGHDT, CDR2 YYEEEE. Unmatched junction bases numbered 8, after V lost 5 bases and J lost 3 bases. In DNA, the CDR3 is TGTGCCAGCAGACCTAGACTAGCGGGGAATACAGATACGCAGTATTTT. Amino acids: CASRPRLAGNTDTQYF.

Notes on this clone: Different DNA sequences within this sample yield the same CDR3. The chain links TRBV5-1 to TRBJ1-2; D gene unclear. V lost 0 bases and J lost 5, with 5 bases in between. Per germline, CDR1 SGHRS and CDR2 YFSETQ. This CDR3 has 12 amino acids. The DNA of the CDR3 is TGCGCCAGCAGCTTGGAAGGGTATGGCTACACCTTC. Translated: CASSLEGYGYTF.

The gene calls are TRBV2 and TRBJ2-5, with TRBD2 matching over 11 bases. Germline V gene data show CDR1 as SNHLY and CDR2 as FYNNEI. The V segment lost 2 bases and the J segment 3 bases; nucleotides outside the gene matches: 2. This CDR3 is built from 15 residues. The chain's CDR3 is CASSELTSGKETQYF. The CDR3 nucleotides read TGTGCCAGCAGTGAATTGACTAGCGGGAAAGAGACCCAGTACTTC.

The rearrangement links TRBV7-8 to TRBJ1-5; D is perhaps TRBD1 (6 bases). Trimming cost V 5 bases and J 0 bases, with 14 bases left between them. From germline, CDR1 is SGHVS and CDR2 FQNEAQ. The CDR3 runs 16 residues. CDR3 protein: CASSPSLGHSNQPQHF. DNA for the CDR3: TGTGCCAGCAGCCCCTCGTTGGGACATAGCAATCAGCCCCAGCATTTT.

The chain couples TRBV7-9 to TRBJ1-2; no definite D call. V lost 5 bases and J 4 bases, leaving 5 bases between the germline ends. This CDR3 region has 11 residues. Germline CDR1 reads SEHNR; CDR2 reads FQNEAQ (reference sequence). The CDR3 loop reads CASSEIYGYTF. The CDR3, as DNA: TGTGCCAGCAGCGAAATCTATGGCTACACCTTC. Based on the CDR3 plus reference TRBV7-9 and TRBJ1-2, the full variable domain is DTGVSQNPRHKITKRGQNVTFRCDPISEHNRLYWYRQTLGQGPEFLTYFQNEAQLEKSRLLSDRFSAERPKGSFSTLEIQRTEQGDSAMYLCASSEIYGYTFGSGTRLTVV.

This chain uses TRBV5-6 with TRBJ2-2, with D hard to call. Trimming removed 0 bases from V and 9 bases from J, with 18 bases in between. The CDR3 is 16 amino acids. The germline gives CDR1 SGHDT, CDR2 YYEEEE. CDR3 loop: CASSLVPRPSSWELFF. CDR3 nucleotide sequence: TGTGCCAGCAGCTTGGTCCCTAGACCAAGTAGTTGGGAGCTGTTTTTT. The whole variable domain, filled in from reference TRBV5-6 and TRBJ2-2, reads DAGVTQSPTHLIKTRGQQVTLRCSPKSGHDTVSWYQQALGQGPQFIFQYYEEEERQRGNFPDRFSGHQFPNYSSELNVNALLLGDSALYLCASSLVPRPSSWELFFGEGSRLTVL.

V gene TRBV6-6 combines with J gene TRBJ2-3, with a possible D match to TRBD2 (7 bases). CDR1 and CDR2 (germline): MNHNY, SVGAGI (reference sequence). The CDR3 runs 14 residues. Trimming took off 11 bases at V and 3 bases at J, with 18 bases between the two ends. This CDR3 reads CAGRGGPSTDTQYF. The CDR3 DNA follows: TGTGCCGGAAGGGGGGGACCGTCAACAGATACGCAGTATTTT.

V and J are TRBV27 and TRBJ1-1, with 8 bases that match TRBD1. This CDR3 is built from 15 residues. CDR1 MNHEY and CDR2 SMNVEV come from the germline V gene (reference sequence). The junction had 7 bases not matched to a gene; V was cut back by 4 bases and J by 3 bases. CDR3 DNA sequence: TGTGCCAGCAGTTCCCCTCGACAGGGGCACACTGAAGCTTTCTTT. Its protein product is CASSSPRQGHTEAFF.

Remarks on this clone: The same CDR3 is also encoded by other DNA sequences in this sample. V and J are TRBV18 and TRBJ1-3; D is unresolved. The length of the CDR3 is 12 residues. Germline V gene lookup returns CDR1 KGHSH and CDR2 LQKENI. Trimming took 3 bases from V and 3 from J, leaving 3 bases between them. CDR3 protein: CASSPGGNTIYF. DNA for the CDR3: TGTGCCAGCTCACCGGGTGGAAACACCATATATTTT.

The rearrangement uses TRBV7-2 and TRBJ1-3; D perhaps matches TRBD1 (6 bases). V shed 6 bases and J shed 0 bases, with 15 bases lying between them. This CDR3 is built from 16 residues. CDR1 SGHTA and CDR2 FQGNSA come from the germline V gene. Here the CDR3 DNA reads TGTGCCAGCAGTATATTCGGGGGGGCCTCTGGAAACACCATATATTTT. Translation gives CASSIFGGASGNTIYF.

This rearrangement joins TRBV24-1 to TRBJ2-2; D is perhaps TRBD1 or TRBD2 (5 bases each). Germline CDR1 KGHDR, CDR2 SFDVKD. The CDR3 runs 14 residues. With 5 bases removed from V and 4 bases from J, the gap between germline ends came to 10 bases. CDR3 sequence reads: CATSGGAGTGELFF. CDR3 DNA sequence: TGTGCCACCAGTGGAGGGGCGGGCACCGGGGAGCTGTTTTTT.